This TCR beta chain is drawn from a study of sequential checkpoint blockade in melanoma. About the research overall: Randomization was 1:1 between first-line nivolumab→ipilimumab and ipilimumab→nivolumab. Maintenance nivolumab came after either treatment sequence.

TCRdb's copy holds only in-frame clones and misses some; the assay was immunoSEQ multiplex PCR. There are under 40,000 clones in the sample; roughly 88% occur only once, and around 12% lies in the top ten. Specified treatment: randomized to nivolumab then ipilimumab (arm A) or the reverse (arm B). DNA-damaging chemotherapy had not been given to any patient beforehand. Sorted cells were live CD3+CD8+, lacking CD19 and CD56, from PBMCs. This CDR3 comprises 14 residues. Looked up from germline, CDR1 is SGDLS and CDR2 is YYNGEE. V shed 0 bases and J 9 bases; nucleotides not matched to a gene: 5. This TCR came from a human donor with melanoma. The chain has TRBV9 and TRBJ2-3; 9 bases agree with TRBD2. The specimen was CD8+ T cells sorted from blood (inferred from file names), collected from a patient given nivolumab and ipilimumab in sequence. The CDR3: CASSVERLAVTQYF. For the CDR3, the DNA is TGTGCCAGCAGCGTAGAGAGACTAGCGGTAACGCAGTATTTT. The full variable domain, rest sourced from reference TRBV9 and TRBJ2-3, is DSGVTQTPKHLITATGQRVTLRCSPRSGDLSVYWYQQSLDQGLQFLIQYYNGEERAKGNILERFSAQQFPDLHSELNLSSLELGDSALYFCASSVERLAVTQYFGPGTRLTVL.